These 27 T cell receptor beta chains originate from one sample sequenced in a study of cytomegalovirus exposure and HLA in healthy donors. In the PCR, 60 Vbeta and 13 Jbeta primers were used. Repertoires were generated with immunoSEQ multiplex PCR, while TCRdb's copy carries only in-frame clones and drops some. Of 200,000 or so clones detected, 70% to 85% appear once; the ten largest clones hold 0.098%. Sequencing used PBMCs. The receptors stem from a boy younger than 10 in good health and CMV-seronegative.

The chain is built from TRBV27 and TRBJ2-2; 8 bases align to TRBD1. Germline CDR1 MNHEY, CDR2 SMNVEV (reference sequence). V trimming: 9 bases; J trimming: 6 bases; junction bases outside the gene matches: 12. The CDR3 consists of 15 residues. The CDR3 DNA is TGTGCCAGGCCGTGGACAGGGATGATCTCCGGGGAGCTGTTTTTT. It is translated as CARPWTGMISGELFF.

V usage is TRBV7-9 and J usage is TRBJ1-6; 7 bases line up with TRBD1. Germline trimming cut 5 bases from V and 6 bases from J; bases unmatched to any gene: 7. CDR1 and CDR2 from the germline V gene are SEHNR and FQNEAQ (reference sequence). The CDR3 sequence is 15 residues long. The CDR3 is CASSRRQGRNSPLHF. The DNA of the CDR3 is TGTGCCAGCAGCCGAAGACAGGGTCGTAATTCACCCCTCCACTTT.

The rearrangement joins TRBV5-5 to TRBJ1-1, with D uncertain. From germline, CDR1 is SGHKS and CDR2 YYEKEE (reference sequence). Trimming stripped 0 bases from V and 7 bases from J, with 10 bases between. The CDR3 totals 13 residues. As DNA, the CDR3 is TGTGCCAGCAGCTTGGCCCGAGAGGGTGAAGCTTTCTTT. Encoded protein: CASSLAREGEAFF.

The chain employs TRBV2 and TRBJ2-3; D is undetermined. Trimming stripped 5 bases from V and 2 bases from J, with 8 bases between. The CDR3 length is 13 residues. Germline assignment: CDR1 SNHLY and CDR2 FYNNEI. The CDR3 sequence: CASSTELTDTQYF. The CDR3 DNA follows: TGTGCCAGCAGTACTGAGCTCACAGATACGCAGTATTTT.

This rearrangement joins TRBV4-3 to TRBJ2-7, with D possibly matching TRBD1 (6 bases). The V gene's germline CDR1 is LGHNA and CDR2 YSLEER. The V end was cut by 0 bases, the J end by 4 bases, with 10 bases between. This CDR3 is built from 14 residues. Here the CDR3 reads CASSQETGQYEQYF. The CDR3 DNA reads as TGCGCCAGCAGCCAAGAGACAGGCCAATACGAGCAGTACTTC.

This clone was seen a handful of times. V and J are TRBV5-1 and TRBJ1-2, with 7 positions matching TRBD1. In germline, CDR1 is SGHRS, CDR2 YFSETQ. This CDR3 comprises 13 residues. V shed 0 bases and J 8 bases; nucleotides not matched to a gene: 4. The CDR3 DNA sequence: TGCGCCAGCAGCTTGGGACAGGGATGGGGCTACACCTTC. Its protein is CASSLGQGWGYTF. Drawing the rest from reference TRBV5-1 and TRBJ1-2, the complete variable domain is KAGVTQTPRYLIKTRGQQVTLSCSPISGHRSVSWYQQTPGQGLQFLFEYFSETQRNKGNFPGRFSGRQFSNSRSEMNVSTLELGDSALYLCASSLGQGWGYTFGSGTRLTVV.

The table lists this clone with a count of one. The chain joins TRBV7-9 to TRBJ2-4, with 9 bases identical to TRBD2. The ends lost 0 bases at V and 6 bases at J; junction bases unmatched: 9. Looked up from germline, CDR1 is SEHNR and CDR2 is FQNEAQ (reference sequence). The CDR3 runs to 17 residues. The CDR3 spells CASSLAGAGGPSNIQYF. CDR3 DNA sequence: TGTGCCAGCAGCTTAGCAGGGGCGGGGGGGCCGTCAAACATTCAGTACTTC.

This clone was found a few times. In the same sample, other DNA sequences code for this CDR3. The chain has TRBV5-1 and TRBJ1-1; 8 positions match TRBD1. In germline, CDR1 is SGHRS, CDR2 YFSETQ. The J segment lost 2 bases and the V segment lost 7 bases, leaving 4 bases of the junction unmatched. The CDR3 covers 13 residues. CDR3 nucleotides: TGCGCCAGCGGGGGACAGGTAAACACTGAAGCTTTCTTT. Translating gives CASGGQVNTEAFF.

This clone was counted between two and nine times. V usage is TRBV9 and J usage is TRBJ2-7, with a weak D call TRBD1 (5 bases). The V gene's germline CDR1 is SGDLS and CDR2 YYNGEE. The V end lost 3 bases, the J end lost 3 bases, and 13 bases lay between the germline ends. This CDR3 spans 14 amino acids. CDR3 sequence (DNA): TGTGCCAGCAGCGCAGACAGTTGGAGCTACGAGCAGTACTTC. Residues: CASSADSWSYEQYF.

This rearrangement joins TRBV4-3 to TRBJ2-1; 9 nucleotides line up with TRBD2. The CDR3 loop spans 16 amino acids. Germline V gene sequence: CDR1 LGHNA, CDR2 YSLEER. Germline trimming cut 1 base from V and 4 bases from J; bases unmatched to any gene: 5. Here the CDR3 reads CASSQVAGGAYNEQFF. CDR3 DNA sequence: TGCGCCAGCAGCCAAGTGGCGGGGGGGGCATACAATGAGCAGTTCTTC.

The CDR3 sequence: CASSVAGTGGNTEAFF. Written as DNA, the CDR3 is TGTGCCAGCAGCGTAGCCGGGACAGGGGGGAACACTGAAGCTTTCTTT. This chain links TRBV9 with TRBJ1-1, with TRBD1 matching over 11 bases. After removal of 0 bases from V and 1 base from J, the junction contained 2 bases not matched to a gene. CDR3 size: 16 residues. Germline-derived CDR1 and CDR2 are SGDLS and YYNGEE.

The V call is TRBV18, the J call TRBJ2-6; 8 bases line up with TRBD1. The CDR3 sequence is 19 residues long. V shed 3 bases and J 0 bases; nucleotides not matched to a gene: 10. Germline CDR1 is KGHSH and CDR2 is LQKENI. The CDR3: CASSPGGQAPYSGANVLTF. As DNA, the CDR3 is TGTGCCAGCTCACCTGGGGGACAGGCCCCTTACTCTGGGGCCAACGTCCTGACTTTC.

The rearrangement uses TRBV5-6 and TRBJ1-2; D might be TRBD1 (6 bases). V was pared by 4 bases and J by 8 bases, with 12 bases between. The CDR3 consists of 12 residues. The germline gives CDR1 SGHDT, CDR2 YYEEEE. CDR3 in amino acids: CASSLGQWGYTF. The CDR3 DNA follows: TGTGCCAGCAGCCTAGGACAGTGGGGCTACACCTTC.

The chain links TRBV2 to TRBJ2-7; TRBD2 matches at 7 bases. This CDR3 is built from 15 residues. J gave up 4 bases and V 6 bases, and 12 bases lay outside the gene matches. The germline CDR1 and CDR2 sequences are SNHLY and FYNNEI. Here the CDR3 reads CASRTPRGTLYEQYF. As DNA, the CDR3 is TGTGCCAGCAGGACTCCGCGGGGGACCTTATACGAGCAGTACTTC.

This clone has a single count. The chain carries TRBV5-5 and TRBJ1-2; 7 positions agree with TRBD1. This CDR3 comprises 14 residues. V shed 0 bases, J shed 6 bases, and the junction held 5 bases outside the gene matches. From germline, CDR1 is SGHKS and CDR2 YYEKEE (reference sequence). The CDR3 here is CASSLGQGSDGYTF. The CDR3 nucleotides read TGTGCCAGCAGCTTGGGACAGGGATCCGATGGCTACACCTTC.

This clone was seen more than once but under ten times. The CDR3 DNA reads TGCGCCAGCAGCTTGGCCTTGGACAGCGGACACCAAGAGACCCAGTACTTC. This translates into CASSLALDSGHQETQYF. V is TRBV5-1 and J is TRBJ2-5; a possible D gene is TRBD1 (6 bases). Between the trimmed V and J ends, which lost 0 bases and 0 bases, there was a span of 15 bases. The germline gives CDR1 SGHRS, CDR2 YFSETQ. The CDR3 sequence is 17 residues long.

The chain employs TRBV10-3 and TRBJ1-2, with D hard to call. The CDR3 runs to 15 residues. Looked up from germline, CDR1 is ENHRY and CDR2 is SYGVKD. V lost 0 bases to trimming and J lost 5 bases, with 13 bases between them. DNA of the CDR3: TGTGCCATCAGTGAGTCGATAGGCGGCCCTTATGGCTACACCTTC. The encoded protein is CAISESIGGPYGYTF.

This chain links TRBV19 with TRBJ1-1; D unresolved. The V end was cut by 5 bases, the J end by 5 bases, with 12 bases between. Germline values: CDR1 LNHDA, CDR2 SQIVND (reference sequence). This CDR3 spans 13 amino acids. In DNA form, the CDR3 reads TGTGCCAGTAGTCAAGCCGGGAGGACTGAAGCTTTCTTT. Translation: CASSQAGRTEAFF. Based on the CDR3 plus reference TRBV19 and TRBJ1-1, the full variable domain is DGGITQSPKYLFRKEGQNVTLSCEQNLNHDAMYWYRQDPGQGLRLIYYSQIVNDFQKGDIAEGYSVSREKKESFPLTVTSAQKNPTAFYLCASSQAGRTEAFFGQGTRLTVV.

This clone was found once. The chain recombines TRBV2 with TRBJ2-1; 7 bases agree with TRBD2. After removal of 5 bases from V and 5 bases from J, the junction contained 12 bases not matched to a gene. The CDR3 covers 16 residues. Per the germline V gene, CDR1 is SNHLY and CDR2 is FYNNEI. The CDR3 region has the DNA TGTGCCAGCAGTCCTTTAATCGGGGGAGGGAACAATGAGCAGTTCTTC. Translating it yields CASSPLIGGGNNEQFF.

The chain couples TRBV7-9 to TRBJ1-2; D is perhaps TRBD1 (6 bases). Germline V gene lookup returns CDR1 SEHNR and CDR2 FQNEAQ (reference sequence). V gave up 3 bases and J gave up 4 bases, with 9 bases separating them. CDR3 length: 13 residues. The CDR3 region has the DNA TGTGCCAGCAGCTTCGCAGGGGCCTATGGCTACACCTTC. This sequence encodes CASSFAGAYGYTF.

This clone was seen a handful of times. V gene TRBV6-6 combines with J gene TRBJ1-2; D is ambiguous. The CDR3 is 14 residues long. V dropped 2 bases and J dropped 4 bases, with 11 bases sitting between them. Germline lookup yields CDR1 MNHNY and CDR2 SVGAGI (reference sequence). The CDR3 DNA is TGTGCCAGCAGTTACGAGGGCGCACTCTATGGCTACACCTTC. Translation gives CASSYEGALYGYTF.

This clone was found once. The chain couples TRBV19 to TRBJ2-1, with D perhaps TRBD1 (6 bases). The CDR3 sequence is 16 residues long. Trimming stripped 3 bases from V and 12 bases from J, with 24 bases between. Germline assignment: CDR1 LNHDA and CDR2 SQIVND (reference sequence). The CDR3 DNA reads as TGTGCCAGTAGTATGGCCCGGGACATCCACCATGATGGGCAGTTCTTC. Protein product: CASSMARDIHHDGQFF.

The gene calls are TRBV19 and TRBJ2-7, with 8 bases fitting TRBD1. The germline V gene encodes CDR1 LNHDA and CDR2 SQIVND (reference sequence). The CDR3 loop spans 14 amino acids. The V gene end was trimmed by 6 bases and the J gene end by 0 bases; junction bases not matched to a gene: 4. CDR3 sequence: CASSTRGLSYEQYF. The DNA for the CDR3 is TGTGCCAGTAGCACCAGGGGGCTCTCCTACGAGCAGTACTTC.

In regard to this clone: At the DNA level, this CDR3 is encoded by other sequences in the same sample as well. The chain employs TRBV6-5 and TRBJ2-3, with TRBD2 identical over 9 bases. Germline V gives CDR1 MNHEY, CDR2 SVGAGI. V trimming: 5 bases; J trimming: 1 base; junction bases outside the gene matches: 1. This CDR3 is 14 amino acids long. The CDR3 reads CASSLAGRTDTQYF. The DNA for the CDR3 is TGTGCCAGCAGTCTAGCGGGACGCACAGATACGCAGTATTTT.

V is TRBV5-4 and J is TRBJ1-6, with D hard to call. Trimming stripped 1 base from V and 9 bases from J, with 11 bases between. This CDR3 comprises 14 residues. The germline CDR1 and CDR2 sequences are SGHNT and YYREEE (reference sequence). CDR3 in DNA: TGTGCCAGCAGCTTGAGTCGGTCTAGTTCACCCCTCCACTTT. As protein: CASSLSRSSSPLHF.

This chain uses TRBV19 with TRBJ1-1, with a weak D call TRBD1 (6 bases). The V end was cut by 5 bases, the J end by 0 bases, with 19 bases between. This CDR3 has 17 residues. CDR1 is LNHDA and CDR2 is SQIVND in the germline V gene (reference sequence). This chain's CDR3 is CASSVRHRASMNTEAFF. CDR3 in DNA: TGTGCCAGTAGTGTGCGACACAGGGCCTCCATGAACACTGAAGCTTTCTTT.

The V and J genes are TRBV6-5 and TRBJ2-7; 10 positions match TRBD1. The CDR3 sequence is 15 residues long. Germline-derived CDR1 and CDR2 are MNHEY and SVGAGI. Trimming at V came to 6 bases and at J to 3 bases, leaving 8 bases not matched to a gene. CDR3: CASRPDRDRGYEQYF. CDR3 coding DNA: TGTGCCAGCAGACCAGATCGGGACAGGGGCTACGAGCAGTACTTC.